This TCR beta chain is drawn from a study of blood T cell repertoires in COVID-19. Overall study: Collection of acute and convalescent COVID-19 samples took place in the United States, Italy and Spain. PBMCs, B-cell-depleted T cells, or T cells were the source of the cDNA or gDNA that made up the material.

Under the authors' procedure: Estimation of nucleated cell counts was performed using reference gene primer amplification. The assay was immunoSEQ multiplex PCR, and TCRdb's table has in-frame clones only and misses some. V and J calls and clone size are those listed in that table; D and trimming were worked out from the DNA. Of about 430,000 clones detected, 80% to 90% appear once; the ten largest clones hold less than 0.95%. While infection was still active, Seattle patients were enrolled and then followed longitudinally. With 3 bases clipped from V and 0 bases from J, the junction kept 10 bases outside the gene matches. The CDR3 has 17 amino acids. Germline CDR1 and CDR2: GTSNPN and SVGIG (reference sequence).

The sequence was obtained from a man younger than 35 with COVID-19, enrolled during active disease. Specimen: peripheral blood. This chain joins TRBV30 and TRBJ2-1; 8 bases are a match to TRBD2. CDR3 DNA: TGTGCCTGGAGAGGCTATGGCAGCGGGAGCTCCTACAATGAGCAGTTCTTC. This gives the protein CAWRGYGSGSSYNEQFF.